This T cell receptor (beta chain) came from a study of Graves' ophthalmopathy and Graves' hyperthyroidism. This CDR3 is 15 amino acids long. V dropped 6 bases and J dropped 3; count of bases not matched to a gene: 10. In germline, CDR1 is MNHNS, CDR2 SASEGT. The TCR beta CDR3 regions underwent amplification from RNA transcripts. The first-round RT-PCR employed HTBI primers together with the Qiagen OneStep RT-PCR kit. A multiplex PCR was then performed as the second round. MiXCR, applied by TCRdb to the multiplex PCR reads, yields one record per CDR3 protein. The table shows 300,000 or so distinct CDR3 sequences, with roughly 17% occurring only once. Clinicians made diagnoses from clinical symptoms, serum thyroxine, TRAb, thyroid ultrasound and orbital computed tomography. This clonotype was seen many times.

This clonotype was sampled from an adult man with Graves' ophthalmopathy. The chain is built from TRBV6-1 and TRBJ1-1, with TRBD1 matching 7 bases. Sequencing was carried out using peripheral blood. DNA for the CDR3: TGTGCCAGCAGGCAGATACAGGGGAGTTACACTGAAGCTTTCTTT. Amino acids: CASRQIQGSYTEAFF.